This passage covers 20 T cell receptor beta chains from one sample sequenced in a study of OX40 agonist ivuxolimab in advanced cancers. Clones were sequenced by immunoSEQ multiplex PCR, and TCRdb holds only the in-frame ones, with some missing. This sample carries tens of thousands of clones, just under 75% of them seen once, and the ten largest clones take approximately 20%. The material was CD4+ or CD8+ T cells sorted from blood, obtained in a trial of the OX40 agonist ivuxolimab. The source is an adult with an advanced solid tumor such as melanoma, head and neck, liver or kidney cancer.

The chain has TRBV7-3 and TRBJ2-3; D possibly corresponds to TRBD1 (6 bases). The V gene lost 3 bases and the J gene lost 5 bases, with 12 bases spanning the gap. CDR1 is SGHTA and CDR2 is FQGTGA in the germline V gene. This CDR3 region has 14 residues. The chain's CDR3 is CASSLTGAKDTQYF. Here the CDR3 DNA reads TGTGCCAGCAGCTTGACAGGCGCAAAAGATACGCAGTATTTT.

J is TRBJ2-3 and V is TRBV9, with 9 bases fitting TRBD1. CDR1 SGDLS and CDR2 YYNGEE come from the germline V gene. With V trimmed by 3 bases and J by 2 bases, 4 bases remained unmatched. The CDR3 length is 15 residues. The CDR3 coding sequence is TGTGCCAGCAGCGAGGGGGACAGGGCCACAGATACGCAGTATTTT. It encodes CASSEGDRATDTQYF.

V and J are TRBV6-5 and TRBJ2-1; 10 nucleotides agree with TRBD2. This CDR3 has 16 residues. The germline V gene has CDR1 MNHEY and CDR2 SVGAGI. J lost 7 bases, V lost 2 bases, and 8 bases had no gene match. The CDR3 DNA follows: TGTGCCAGCAGTTACGCCACTAGCGGGGTTAATAATGAGCAGTTCTTC. It yields the protein CASSYATSGVNNEQFF.

The chain combines TRBV4-2 with TRBJ2-3; TRBD2 matches at 16 bases. This CDR3 is built from 19 residues. The germline gives CDR1 LGHNA, CDR2 YNFKEQ. Trimming removed 4 bases from V and 5 bases from J; junction bases left unmatched: 12. The CDR3 sequence: CASSPGLAGGPYDLDTQYF. As DNA, the CDR3 is TGTGCCAGCAGCCCGGGACTAGCGGGGGGGCCGTATGATCTAGATACGCAGTATTTT.

The V and J genes are TRBV2 and TRBJ2-3; 7 bases match TRBD2. This CDR3 region has 18 residues. The junction had 17 bases not matched to a gene; V was cut back by 6 bases and J by 2 bases. Germline values: CDR1 SNHLY, CDR2 FYNNEI. CDR3 region: CASRGDLEKRGITDTQYF. The CDR3 DNA follows: TGTGCCAGCAGGGGGGACTTGGAGAAGCGGGGAATCACAGATACGCAGTATTTT.

V and J are TRBV4-2 and TRBJ1-6; D is undetermined. The CDR3 is made up of 14 amino acids. The V gene lost 0 bases and the J gene lost 9 bases, with 9 bases spanning the gap. The germline V gene encodes CDR1 LGHNA and CDR2 YNFKEQ. Here the CDR3 reads CASSQDLEGSPLHF. The DNA for the CDR3 is TGTGCCAGCAGCCAAGATCTAGAGGGTTCACCCCTCCACTTT.

This clone has a handful of counts. The chain couples TRBV27 to TRBJ1-1; 8 nucleotides line up with TRBD1. V lost 3 bases, J lost 3 bases, and 12 bases stayed unmatched. CDR1 MNHEY and CDR2 SMNVEV come from the germline V gene (reference sequence). The CDR3 contains 17 residues. In nucleotides, the CDR3 is TGTGCCAGCAGTTTGAACTTCGGACAGGGCAAACACACTGAAGCTTTCTTT. This encodes CASSLNFGQGKHTEAFF.

The V call is TRBV7-6, the J call TRBJ2-2; the D is unclear. The germline V gene encodes CDR1 SGHVS and CDR2 FNYEAQ. Between the trimmed V and J ends, which lost 10 bases and 1 base, there was a span of 10 bases. The CDR3 has 13 amino acids. The CDR3 DNA sequence: TGTGCCACCCCGGACGAGAACACCGGGGAGCTGTTTTTT. Translating gives CATPDENTGELFF.

The chain is built from TRBV7-9 and TRBJ2-1; 8 nucleotides line up with TRBD1. The V and J ends lost 6 bases and 0 bases, in that order; junction bases with no gene match: 7. The CDR3 is 16 residues long. Germline lookup yields CDR1 SEHNR and CDR2 FQNEAQ (reference sequence). The CDR3 loop reads CASSFRTGSSYNEQFF. CDR3 DNA: TGTGCCAGCAGTTTCAGGACAGGGAGCTCCTACAATGAGCAGTTCTTC.

This chain connects TRBV7-6 to TRBJ2-7; D tentatively fits TRBD1 or TRBD2 (5 bases each). This CDR3 comprises 13 residues. In germline, CDR1 is SGHVS, CDR2 FNYEAQ. With 3 bases removed from V and 6 bases from J, the gap between germline ends came to 12 bases. CDR3 amino acids: CASSFSGRAEQYF. The CDR3 coding sequence is TGTGCCAGCAGCTTCTCGGGACGGGCCGAGCAGTACTTC.

The chain is built from TRBV4-3 and TRBJ1-3, with a tentative D call TRBD1 (5 bases). Trimming pared 0 bases from V and 7 bases from J, leaving 10 bases between. Per the germline V gene, CDR1 is LGHNA and CDR2 is YSLEER. The CDR3 contains 14 residues. The CDR3 nucleotides read TGCGCCAGCAGCCAAGACGGGGGTCGGAACACCATATATTTT. As protein: CASSQDGGRNTIYF.

This chain uses TRBV7-9 with TRBJ2-5; 9 bases line up with TRBD1. The CDR3 spans 14 residues. Germline values: CDR1 SEHNR, CDR2 FQNEAQ (reference sequence). Trimming at V came to 7 bases and at J to 3 bases, leaving 6 bases not matched to a gene. The chain's CDR3 is CASIPGTGKETQYF. The CDR3 DNA sequence: TGTGCCAGCATCCCCGGGACAGGGAAAGAGACCCAGTACTTC.

V gene TRBV5-5 combines with J gene TRBJ2-2; weak D call: TRBD2 (5 bases). This CDR3 is 16 amino acids long. V was pared by 3 bases and J by 3 bases, with 15 bases between. Germline V CDR1 and CDR2: SGHKS, YYEKEE (reference sequence). In DNA form, the CDR3 reads TGTGCCAGCAGCTCCCCCTTCGTCGGGGACACCGGGGAGCTGTTTTTT. Its translation: CASSSPFVGDTGELFF.

The chain uses TRBV5-5 and TRBJ2-7; D may be TRBD1 (6 bases). CDR1 is SGHKS and CDR2 is YYEKEE in the germline V gene (reference sequence). This CDR3 comprises 12 residues. V lost 4 bases to trimming and J lost 7 bases, with 12 bases between them. This CDR3 reads CASSPDRNEQYF. In DNA, the CDR3 is TGTGCCAGCAGCCCAGACAGGAATGAGCAGTACTTC. The variable domain in full, completed from reference TRBV5-5 and TRBJ2-7, reads DAGVTQSPTHLIKTRGQQVTLRCSPISGHKSVSWYQQVLGQGPQFIFQYYEKEERGRGNFPDRFSARQFPNYSSELNVNALLLGDSALYLCASSPDRNEQYFGPGTRLTVT.

V usage is TRBV5-4 and J usage is TRBJ1-1; perhaps TRBD1 as D (5 bases). V shed 6 bases and J shed 4 bases, with 13 bases lying between them. Germline CDR1 SGHNT, CDR2 YYREEE (reference sequence). This CDR3 spans 13 amino acids. The CDR3 DNA sequence: TGTGCCAGCAAACCTGGGGGTATCACTGAAGCTTTCTTT. This gives the protein CASKPGGITEAFF.

The chain carries TRBV28 and TRBJ1-2; D not resolved. The CDR3 has 15 residues. Germline CDR1 MDHEN, CDR2 SYDVKM. Trimming removed 6 bases at V and 1 base at J, with 15 bases between. CDR3 sequence (DNA): TGTGCCAGCAGCCCCAGGAGAACTGGTAACTATGGCTACACCTTC. Protein sequence: CASSPRRTGNYGYTF.

This chain joins TRBV9 and TRBJ1-5, with a weak D call TRBD1 (6 bases). Germline values: CDR1 SGDLS, CDR2 YYNGEE. CDR3 size: 14 residues. V dropped 3 bases and J dropped 4 bases, with 11 bases sitting between them. CDR3 nucleotide sequence: TGTGCCAGCAGCGGAGTGGGGGCGAATCAGCCCCAGCATTTT. Residues: CASSGVGANQPQHF.

V gene TRBV19 combines with J gene TRBJ1-2, with 8 bases aligning to TRBD1. The CDR3 sequence is 16 residues long. Germline assignment: CDR1 LNHDA and CDR2 SQIVND (reference sequence). The V segment lost 4 bases and the J segment 7 bases; nucleotides outside the gene matches: 14. CDR3 sequence (DNA): TGTGCCAGTAGTACGGATCCGGGACAGGATACGATTGGCTACACCTTC. It translates to CASSTDPGQDTIGYTF.

This chain connects TRBV29-1 to TRBJ2-2; TRBD2 agrees at 7 bases. Germline CDR1 and CDR2: SQVTM and ANQGSEA. This CDR3 region has 12 residues. With 7 bases clipped from V and 4 bases from J, the junction kept 3 bases outside the gene matches. CDR3 nucleotides: TGCAGCGCCCCGGGGGGCACCGGGGAGCTGTTTTTT. Residues: CSAPGGTGELFF.

This chain connects TRBV7-9 to TRBJ2-1, with 11 bases aligning to TRBD2. The V and J ends lost 2 bases and 4 bases, in that order; junction bases with no gene match: 7. CDR3 length: 17 residues. Per germline, CDR1 SEHNR and CDR2 FQNEAQ (reference sequence). In DNA, the CDR3 is TGTGCCAGCAGCTTACTAGCGGGGGGCCGGGGATACAATGAGCAGTTCTTC. This translates into CASSLLAGGRGYNEQFF. Based on the CDR3 plus reference TRBV7-9 and TRBJ2-1, the full variable domain is DTGVSQNPRHKITKRGQNVTFRCDPISEHNRLYWYRQTLGQGPEFLTYFQNEAQLEKSRLLSDRFSAERPKGSFSTLEIQRTEQGDSAMYLCASSLLAGGRGYNEQFFGPGTRLTVL.